These 31 T cell receptor beta chains share one sample of origin, sequenced in a study of blood T cell repertoires in COVID-19. Here immunoSEQ multiplex PCR was the method, and the copy in TCRdb shows in-frame clones only, minus some. The sample includes about 410,000 clones, 86% of them seen just once. What was sequenced was peripheral blood. The receptors were gathered from a woman aged 25 to 45 with active or convalescent COVID-19.

This clone was detected once. This chain links TRBV3-1 (or the pseudogene TRBV3-2) with TRBJ2-5; 11 nucleotides agree with TRBD1. The CDR3 is 16 amino acids. The germline CDR1 and CDR2 sequences are LGHDT and YNNKEL (reference sequence). J lost 5 bases, V lost 0 bases, and 5 bases had no gene match. This CDR3 is CASSQDWDRGIETQYF. The CDR3 nucleotides read TGTGCCAGCAGCCAAGATTGGGACAGGGGGATTGAGACCCAGTACTTC.

The genes are TRBV5-4 and TRBJ2-5, with TRBD2 matching 7 bases. The CDR3 is 17 residues long. CDR1 and CDR2 (germline): SGHNT, YYREEE (reference sequence). J gave up 7 bases and V 4 bases, and 19 bases lay outside the gene matches. The CDR3 sequence: CASSQPTTSEPLGTQYF. The CDR3 DNA follows: TGTGCCAGCAGCCAGCCTACCACTAGCGAGCCGCTCGGGACCCAGTACTTC.

The V gene is TRBV18, the J gene TRBJ1-2; no firm D call. Between the trimmed V and J ends, which lost 6 bases and 5 bases, there was a span of 10 bases. The CDR3 totals 12 residues. The germline gives CDR1 KGHSH, CDR2 LQKENI. The CDR3 nucleotides read TGTGCCAGCTCCCCGGTCCCGTATGGCTACACCTTC. It encodes CASSPVPYGYTF.

This clone was counted a few times. The chain combines TRBV6-5 with TRBJ2-3, with D unclear. The germline gives CDR1 MNHEY, CDR2 SVGAGI. Trimming stripped 5 bases from V and 0 bases from J, with 6 bases between. The CDR3 is made up of 13 amino acids. CDR3 bases: TGTGCCAGCAGTCGCAGGAGCACAGATACGCAGTATTTT. It encodes CASSRRSTDTQYF.

V is TRBV15 and J is TRBJ2-1, with 12 bases identical to TRBD2. After removal of 8 bases from V and 12 bases from J, the junction contained 14 bases not matched to a gene. The CDR3 has 15 residues. The germline V gene has CDR1 LNHNV and CDR2 YYDKDF (reference sequence). CDR3 region: CATAGKLAGGSRQFF. For the CDR3, the DNA is TGTGCCACCGCTGGTAAACTAGCGGGGGGAAGTAGGCAGTTCTTC.

The chain couples TRBV6-5 to TRBJ1-3, with 8 positions matching TRBD1. The CDR3 totals 14 residues. The germline gives CDR1 MNHEY, CDR2 SVGAGI. V shed 7 bases, J shed 2 bases, and the junction held 4 bases outside the gene matches. The CDR3: CASKAGGPGNTIYF. The DNA for the CDR3 is TGTGCCAGCAAGGCAGGGGGCCCTGGAAACACCATATATTTT.

The chain uses TRBV13 and TRBJ2-7; TRBD2 matches at 8 bases. This CDR3 is built from 15 residues. The germline V gene has CDR1 PRHDT and CDR2 FYEKMQ (reference sequence). After removal of 1 base from V and 3 bases from J, the junction contained 5 bases not matched to a gene. The CDR3, as DNA: TGTGCCAGCAGCTTAGTCGGACTAGCAGGCTACGAGCAGTACTTC. Protein sequence: CASSLVGLAGYEQYF.

J is TRBJ1-6 and V is TRBV5-1; 7 bases agree with TRBD1. The V and J ends lost 3 bases and 7 bases, in that order; junction bases with no gene match: 1. The CDR3 has 13 amino acids. CDR1 and CDR2 from the germline V gene are SGHRS and YFSETQ. The CDR3 reads CASSSTGNSPLHF. CDR3 DNA sequence: TGCGCCAGCAGCTCGACAGGGAATTCACCCCTCCACTTT.

The rearrangement uses TRBV6-1 and TRBJ2-5; 10 nucleotides agree with TRBD1. Germline CDR1 reads MNHNS; CDR2 reads SASEGT. The V segment lost 3 bases and the J segment 4 bases; nucleotides outside the gene matches: 5. This CDR3 has 15 amino acids. The CDR3 region has the DNA TGTGCCAGCAGTGACGGACAGGGGGTATCAGAGACCCAGTACTTC. Translation gives CASSDGQGVSETQYF.

The chain has TRBV20-1 and TRBJ2-7; D not certain. There are 14 residues in the CDR3. The V and J ends lost 3 bases and 0 bases respectively, with 12 bases between them. CDR1 and CDR2 from the germline V gene are DFQATT and SNEGSKA (reference sequence). CDR3 nucleotides: TGCAGTGCTAGTGATCGAACACCCTCCTACGAGCAGTACTTC. Its translation is CSASDRTPSYEQYF.

The chain couples TRBV27 to TRBJ1-1; 8 bases agree with TRBD1. There are 16 residues in the CDR3. Germline trimming cut 0 bases from V and 0 bases from J; bases unmatched to any gene: 3. Germline V gene lookup returns CDR1 MNHEY and CDR2 SMNVEV (reference sequence). The CDR3 region is CASSLSGQDMNTEAFF. As DNA, the CDR3 is TGTGCCAGCAGTTTATCGGGACAGGACATGAACACTGAAGCTTTCTTT.

This rearrangement joins TRBV3-1 (or the pseudogene TRBV3-2) to TRBJ2-5, with TRBD1 identical over 8 bases. The CDR3 consists of 17 residues. Germline V gives CDR1 LGHDT, CDR2 YNNKEL (reference sequence). V shed 0 bases and J 4 bases; nucleotides not matched to a gene: 10. The CDR3 DNA sequence: TGTGCCAGCAGCCAAGATCCGTCAGGGGGCTCGGGAGAGACCCAGTACTTC. Amino acids: CASSQDPSGGSGETQYF.

The chain recombines TRBV3-1 (or the pseudogene TRBV3-2) with TRBJ2-6; possible D gene TRBD2, 7 bases. The CDR3 contains 16 residues. Trimming cost V 1 base and J 4 bases, with 11 bases left between them. Germline V gives CDR1 LGHDT, CDR2 YNNKEL (reference sequence). This chain's CDR3 is CASSQGGGAGANVLTF. The CDR3 DNA sequence: TGTGCCAGCAGCCAAGGGGGGGGCGCCGGGGCCAACGTCCTGACTTTC.

The chain recombines TRBV19 with TRBJ1-5; TRBD1 matches at 9 bases. CDR1 is LNHDA and CDR2 is SQIVND in the germline V gene (reference sequence). V lost 5 bases and J lost 1; bases outside the gene matches: 12. This CDR3 has 18 residues. The DNA of the CDR3 is TGTGCCAGTAGTCCCCGACAGGGGGTTATGTTAAGCAATCAGCCCCAGCATTTT. Translated: CASSPRQGVMLSNQPQHF.

The chain is built from TRBV19 and TRBJ1-1; D is unclear. V lost 4 bases to trimming and J lost 4 bases, with 16 bases between them. Germline V gives CDR1 LNHDA, CDR2 SQIVND (reference sequence). The CDR3 is 15 residues long. CDR3 in DNA: TGTGCCAGTAGTACTCGTGCCGGGGAATCCACTGAAGCTTTCTTT. It codes for CASSTRAGESTEAFF. Full variable domain (remainder filled in from reference TRBV19 and TRBJ1-1): DGGITQSPKYLFRKEGQNVTLSCEQNLNHDAMYWYRQDPGQGLRLIYYSQIVNDFQKGDIAEGYSVSREKKESFPLTVTSAQKNPTAFYLCASSTRAGESTEAFFGQGTRLTVV.

The chain is built from TRBV4-1 and TRBJ2-5; TRBD1 matches 10 bases. This CDR3 has 17 amino acids. Germline V gives CDR1 MGHRA, CDR2 YSYEKL. The junction had 11 bases not matched to a gene; V was cut back by 4 bases and J by 3 bases. The DNA for the CDR3 is TGCGCCAGCAGCCCTGTCGGGACAGGGGAGGAAAAAGAGACCCAGTACTTC. This sequence encodes CASSPVGTGEEKETQYF.

The J gene is TRBJ2-1, the V gene TRBV27; the match to TRBD2 covers 10 bases. The CDR3 extends over 15 amino acids. Germline CDR1 and CDR2: MNHEY and SMNVEV (reference sequence). The V segment lost 7 bases and the J segment 7 bases; nucleotides outside the gene matches: 10. Here the CDR3 DNA reads TGTGCCAGCAACCCAGCGGGAGGGGCTTATAATGAGCAGTTCTTC. Its protein is CASNPAGGAYNEQFF.

The J gene is TRBJ1-3, the V gene TRBV10-2, with 7 bases matching TRBD1. CDR3 length equals 16 residues. J lost 1 base, V lost 2 bases, and 5 bases had no gene match. Germline V CDR1 and CDR2: WSHSY, SAAADI. The CDR3 protein is CASSEEGARSGNTIYF. The CDR3 DNA follows: TGCGCCAGCAGTGAGGAGGGGGCACGGTCTGGAAACACCATATATTTT.

This clone has a single count. The chain has TRBV13 and TRBJ2-7; 9 bases match TRBD2. CDR1 and CDR2 (germline): PRHDT, FYEKMQ (reference sequence). V trimming: 2 bases; J trimming: 2 bases; junction bases outside the gene matches: 7. This CDR3 is built from 16 residues. The CDR3 region is CASSLSSGGLTYEQYF. CDR3 coding DNA: TGTGCCAGCAGCTTAAGTAGCGGGGGTTTGACCTACGAGCAGTACTTC.

V gene TRBV6-1 combines with J gene TRBJ1-2; 7 bases map to TRBD1. With V trimmed by 2 bases and J by 7 bases, 10 bases remained unmatched. The CDR3 is 15 amino acids. The germline CDR1 and CDR2 sequences are MNHNS and SASEGT. CDR3 in DNA: TGTGCCAGCAGTGAAACGAGCAGGGGGGTTGGTGGCTACACCTTC. Amino acid sequence: CASSETSRGVGGYTF.

V usage is TRBV6-5 and J usage is TRBJ1-4, with 8 bases lining up with TRBD1. Germline assignment: CDR1 MNHEY and CDR2 SVGAGI. The CDR3 is 15 amino acids. V lost 6 bases and J lost 4; bases outside the gene matches: 7. The CDR3 is CASRAGTGINEKLFF. The DNA of the CDR3 is TGTGCCAGCAGAGCTGGGACAGGAATTAATGAAAAACTGTTTTTT.

This chain connects TRBV2 to TRBJ1-2; maybe TRBD1 (5 bases). The V end was cut by 7 bases, the J end by 3 bases, with 12 bases between. This CDR3 has 13 amino acids. Germline V gene data show CDR1 as SNHLY and CDR2 as FYNNEI. The CDR3: CASTGPGDYGYTF. CDR3 in DNA: TGTGCCAGCACCGGGCCGGGGGACTATGGCTACACCTTC.

The CDR3 nucleotides are TGTGCCAGTAGTATGGGACTAGCGTCCTACAATGAGCAGTTCTTC. As protein: CASSMGLASYNEQFF. This chain uses TRBV19 with TRBJ2-1, with 10 bases identical to TRBD2. V lost 3 bases and J lost 1; bases outside the gene matches: 0. CDR1 LNHDA and CDR2 SQIVND come from the germline V gene (reference sequence). The CDR3 spans 15 residues.

The chain uses TRBV5-4 and TRBJ2-1; tentative D call: TRBD1 (6 bases). There are 12 residues in the CDR3. Trimming took off 7 bases at V and 5 bases at J, with 10 bases between the two ends. Germline loops: CDR1 SGHNT, CDR2 YYREEE (reference sequence). CDR3: CASGGRDNEQFF. The DNA for the CDR3 is TGTGCCAGCGGGGGCCGGGACAATGAGCAGTTCTTC.

This clone was found once. The V gene is TRBV3-1 (or the pseudogene TRBV3-2), the J gene TRBJ1-1; possibly TRBD1 for D (5 bases). Deletions cut 2 bases from V and 1 base from J, with 11 bases between. The CDR3 is 15 amino acids. CDR1 is LGHDT and CDR2 is YNNKEL in the germline V gene (reference sequence). CDR3 amino acids: CASSQPGAGNTEAFF. For the CDR3, the DNA is TGTGCCAGCAGCCAACCTGGGGCCGGGAACACTGAAGCTTTCTTT.

This clone occurred once. J is TRBJ2-5 and V is TRBV3-1 (or the pseudogene TRBV3-2); no clear D. V lost 0 bases and J lost 8, with 13 bases in between. The CDR3 length is 14 residues. Germline CDR1 and CDR2: LGHDT and YNNKEL (reference sequence). Here the CDR3 DNA reads TGTGCCAGCAGCCAAGAGTTGGCCCCGAACACCCAGTACTTC. Its translation is CASSQELAPNTQYF.

This chain uses TRBV6-5 with TRBJ1-2, with TRBD1 matching over 7 bases. The CDR3 contains 14 residues. CDR1 is MNHEY and CDR2 is SVGAGI in the germline V gene. V lost 8 bases and J lost 3; bases outside the gene matches: 9. The CDR3 coding sequence is TGTGCCAGCGGACGACAGGGTAGGGACTATGGCTACACCTTC. Encoded protein: CASGRQGRDYGYTF.

This rearrangement joins TRBV2 to TRBJ1-3, with D hard to call. Germline V gene lookup returns CDR1 SNHLY and CDR2 FYNNEI. V was trimmed by 4 bases and J by 4 bases, leaving 5 bases between them. The CDR3 loop spans 12 amino acids. The CDR3 sequence: CASSVGGNTIYF. Here the CDR3 DNA reads TGTGCCAGCAGTGTTGGCGGAAACACCATATATTTT. Full variable domain (rest looked up from reference TRBV2 and TRBJ1-3): EPEVTQTPSHQVTQMGQEVILRCVPISNHLYFYWYRQILGQKVEFLVSFYNNEISEKSEIFDDQFSVERPDGSNFTLKIRSTKLEDSAMYFCASSVGGNTIYFGEGSWLTVV.

The J gene is TRBJ1-1, the V gene TRBV4-1; D remains unclear. Germline assignment: CDR1 MGHRA and CDR2 YSYEKL. The CDR3 consists of 16 residues. Trimming pared 0 bases from V and 4 bases from J, leaving 15 bases between. The CDR3 is CASSQDWMRRGTEAFF. Here the CDR3 DNA reads TGCGCCAGCAGCCAAGATTGGATGAGAAGAGGCACTGAAGCTTTCTTT.

The rearrangement links TRBV7-2 to TRBJ2-7; TRBD1 might be the D (6 bases). This CDR3 region has 14 residues. V lost 3 bases and J lost 5, with 14 bases in between. Germline V gives CDR1 SGHTA, CDR2 FQGNSA. CDR3 residues: CASSFPDYRDEQYF. The CDR3 bases are TGTGCCAGCAGCTTCCCCGATTACAGGGACGAGCAGTACTTC.

J is TRBJ1-1 and V is TRBV24-1; unclear D gene. Germline lookup yields CDR1 KGHDR and CDR2 SFDVKD. This CDR3 has 14 residues. Trimming stripped 9 bases from V and 0 bases from J, with 13 bases between. In DNA form, the CDR3 reads TGTGCCACCTCTAGGCAGATTTTGAACACTGAAGCTTTCTTT. This gives the protein CATSRQILNTEAFF.